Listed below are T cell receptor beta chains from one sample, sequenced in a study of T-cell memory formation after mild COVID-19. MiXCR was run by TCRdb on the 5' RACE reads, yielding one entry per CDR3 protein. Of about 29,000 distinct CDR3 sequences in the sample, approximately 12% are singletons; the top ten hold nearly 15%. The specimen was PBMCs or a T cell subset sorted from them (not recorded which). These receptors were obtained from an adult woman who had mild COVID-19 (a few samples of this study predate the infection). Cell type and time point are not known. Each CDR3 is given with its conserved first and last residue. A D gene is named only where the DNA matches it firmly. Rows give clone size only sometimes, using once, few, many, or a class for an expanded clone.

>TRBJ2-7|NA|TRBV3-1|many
TGTGCCAGCAGCAAGGGGTCCTACGAGCAGTACTTC
CASSKGSYEQYF
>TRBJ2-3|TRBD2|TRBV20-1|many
TGCAGTGCAGCGGTAGCGGGGGAACCCACAGATACGCAGTATTTT
CSAAVAGEPTDTQYF
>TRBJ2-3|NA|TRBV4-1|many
TGCGCCAGCTCTACACCGGGCGGGGACCGCACAGATACGCAGTATTTT
CASSTPGGDRTDTQYF
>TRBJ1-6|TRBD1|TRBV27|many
TGTGCCAGCAGCTTCCGGACAGGGGGATTCTATAATTCACCCCTCCACTTT
CASSFRTGGFYNSPLHF
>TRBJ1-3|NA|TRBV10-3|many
TGTGCCATCAGGGACAGCTCTGGAAACACCATATATTTT
CAIRDSSGNTIYF
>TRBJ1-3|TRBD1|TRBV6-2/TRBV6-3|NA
TGTGCCAGCAGTTACTCGAAGAAGGGGGCACTCACCGGAAACACCATATATTTT
CASSYSKKGALTGNTIYF
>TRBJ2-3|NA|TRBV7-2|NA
TGTGCCAGCAGCTCGTATGCAGATACGCAGTATTTT
CASSSYADTQYF
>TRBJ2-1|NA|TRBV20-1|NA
TGCAGTGCCGCGCAGAATGAGCAGTTCTTC
CSAAQNEQFF
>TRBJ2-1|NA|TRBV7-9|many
TGTGCCAGCAGCACTACATATCACCGATGGGGGGACGGCAATGAGCAGTTCTTC
CASSTTYHRWGDGNEQFF
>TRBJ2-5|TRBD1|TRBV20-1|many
TGCAGTGCCAGACAGGGCTGGGAGACCCAGTACTTC
CSARQGWETQYF
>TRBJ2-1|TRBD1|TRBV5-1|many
TGCGCCAGCAGCTTGGCGGGACAGGGAGGAGTAGATGAGCAGTTCTTC
CASSLAGQGGVDEQFF
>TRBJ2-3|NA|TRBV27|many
TGTGCCAGCAGTTTCACTGGGGGCTCCCTCTTCACAGATACGCAGTATTTT
CASSFTGGSLFTDTQYF
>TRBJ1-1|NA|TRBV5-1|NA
TGCGCCAGCAGCTCCGGACAGCCGAACACTGAAGCTTTCTTT
CASSSGQPNTEAFF
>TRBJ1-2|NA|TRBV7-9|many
TGTGCCAGCAGCTATCAGGGAGGCTATGGCTACACCTTC
CASSYQGGYGYTF
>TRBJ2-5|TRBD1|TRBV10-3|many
TGTGCCATCAGCCCCGACAGGGGAGAGACCCAGTACTTC
CAISPDRGETQYF
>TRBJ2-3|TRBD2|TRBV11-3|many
TGTGCCAGCAGCTTAGATAGGTCTAGCGGGAGTAGAAGTACGCAGTATTTT
CASSLDRSSGSRSTQYF
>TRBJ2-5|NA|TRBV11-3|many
TGTGCCAGCAGCCCACTGGGGGGGCTGAGAGGGGAGACCCAGTACTTC
CASSPLGGLRGETQYF
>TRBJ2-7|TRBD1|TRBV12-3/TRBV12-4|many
TGTGCCAGCAGTCCGGGGACAGGGATAATTTCTGCCTACGAGCAGTACTTC
CASSPGTGIISAYEQYF
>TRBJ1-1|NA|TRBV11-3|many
TGTGCCAGCAGCTTAGATGCGGTTGGCACTGAAGCTTTCTTT
CASSLDAVGTEAFF
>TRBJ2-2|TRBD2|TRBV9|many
TGTGCCAGCAGCGTTAGCGGGAAAGACACCGGGGAGCTGTTTTTT
CASSVSGKDTGELFF
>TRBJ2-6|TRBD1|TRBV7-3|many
TGTGCCAGCAGCCTAACCGGGACAGTAAACTCTGGGGCCAACGTCCTGACTTTC
CASSLTGTVNSGANVLTF
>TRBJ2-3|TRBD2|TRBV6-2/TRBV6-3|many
TGTGCCAGCAGTTACTCGAGCGGGAGGGCCGGCGGGAGGACAGATACGCAGTATTTT
CASSYSSGRAGGRTDTQYF
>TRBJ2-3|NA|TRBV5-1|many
TGCGCCAGCAGCTTGGGAGGGTTGGCAGATACGCAGTATTTT
CASSLGGLADTQYF
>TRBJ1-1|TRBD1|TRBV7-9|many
TGTGCCAGCAGCTTTGGGCAGGGGGTAGGATATGACACTGAAGCTTTCTTT
CASSFGQGVGYDTEAFF
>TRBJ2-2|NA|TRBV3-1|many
TGTGCCAGCAGCCGCACACAGAACACCGGGGAGCTGTTTTTT
CASSRTQNTGELFF
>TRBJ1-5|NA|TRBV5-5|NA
TGTGCCAGCAGCCCCCTTGGCGGGGATAGCAATCAGCCCCAGCATTTT
CASSPLGGDSNQPQHF
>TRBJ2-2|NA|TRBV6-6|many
TGTGCCAGCGCCGCCGGCGTCACCGGGGAGCTGTTTTTT
CASAAGVTGELFF
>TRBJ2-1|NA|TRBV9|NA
TGTGCCAGCAGCGAGGGGGGGCCGGTGTATGAGCAGTTCTTC
CASSEGGPVYEQFF
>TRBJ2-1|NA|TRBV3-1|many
TGTGCCAGCAGCCGGGGAGGGGGCAAGTTCTTC
CASSRGGGKFF
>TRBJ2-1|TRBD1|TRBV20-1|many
TGCAGTGCTAACGACAGGGAGCCCAATGAGCAGTTCTTC
CSANDREPNEQFF
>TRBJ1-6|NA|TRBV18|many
TGTGCCAGCTCATCGGGAAGGGGATTGGATTCACCCCTCCACTTT
CASSSGRGLDSPLHF
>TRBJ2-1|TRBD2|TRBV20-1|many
TGCAGTGCTAGCGGGGGGGCGGCCTACAATGAGCAGTTCTTC
CSASGGAAYNEQFF
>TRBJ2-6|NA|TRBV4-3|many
TGCGCCAGCAGCCAAGATCCGGCAGCTGGGGCCAACGTCCTGACTTTC
CASSQDPAAGANVLTF
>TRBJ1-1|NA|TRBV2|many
TGTGCCAGCAGTGAAATTCTGTGGCAGTTGGTTCAGAACACTGAAGCTTTCTTT
CASSEILWQLVQNTEAFF
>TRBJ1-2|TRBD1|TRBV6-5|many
TGTGCCAGCAGTTACGAGGGACAGAGCTATGGCTACACCTTC
CASSYEGQSYGYTF
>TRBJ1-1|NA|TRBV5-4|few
TGTGCCAGCAGCTCCCGTGGGGGTTCTGCTGAAGCTTTCTTT
CASSSRGGSAEAFF
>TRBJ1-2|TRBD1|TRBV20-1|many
TGCAGTGCTACCCAAACGACAGGGGTCTATGGCTACACCTTC
CSATQTTGVYGYTF
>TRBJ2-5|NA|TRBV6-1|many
TGTGCCAGCAGTGGGGTCTACCTCGTAGGCGGCCAAGAGACCCAGTACTTC
CASSGVYLVGGQETQYF
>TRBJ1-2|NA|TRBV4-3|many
TGCGCCAGCAGCCAAGATTCGGGACTGCTCTATGGCTACACCTTC
CASSQDSGLLYGYTF
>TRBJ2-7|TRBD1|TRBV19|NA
TGTGCCAGTAGTTACTCCTCCGGGACAGGGGCCTACGAGCAGTACTTC
CASSYSSGTGAYEQYF
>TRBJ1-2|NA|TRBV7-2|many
TGTGCCAGCACCTTTCGGGGGGGCCAGGGTGGCTACACCTTC
CASTFRGGQGGYTF
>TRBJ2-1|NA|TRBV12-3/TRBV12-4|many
TGTGCCAGCAGTAGGGGCCTGGGGAATGAGCAGTTCTTC
CASSRGLGNEQFF
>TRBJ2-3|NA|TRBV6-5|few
TGTGCCAGCAGTAAAGGGATTACGCAGTATTTT
CASSKGITQYF
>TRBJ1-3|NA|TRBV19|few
TGTGCCAGTAGTATCAAGGGCAACTCTGGAAACACCATATATTTT
CASSIKGNSGNTIYF
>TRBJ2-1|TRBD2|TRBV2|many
TGTGCCAGCAGTCGCGGACTAGCGGCCTACAATGAGCAGTTCTTC
CASSRGLAAYNEQFF
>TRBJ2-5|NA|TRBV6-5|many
TGTGCCAGCAGTTCCGGGTTAAGAGAGACCCAGTACTTC
CASSSGLRETQYF
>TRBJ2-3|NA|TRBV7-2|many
TGTGCCAGCAGCTTAGTCGGCAGGGTTGGAGATACGCAGTATTTT
CASSLVGRVGDTQYF